This T cell receptor beta chain comes out of a study of CD8 T cells in Susac syndrome. V was trimmed by 3 bases and J by 5 bases, leaving 14 bases between them. The V gene's germline CDR1 is GTSNPN and CDR2 SVGIG (reference sequence). CDR3 length: 15 amino acids. CD8+ and CD4+ T cells taken from blood had their TCR beta sequenced. cDNA came from about 0.5 to 1 ug RNA primed by random hexamers. Amplification of TCR beta CDR3 by immunoSEQ multiplex PCR spanned 54 Vbeta and 13 Jbeta. Each CDR3 protein is one row after TCRdb ran MiXCR on the immunoSEQ multiplex PCR reads. The table records around 140,000 distinct CDR3 sequences, approximately 96% of them present only once.

This sequence joins TRBV30 and TRBJ1-6, with a tentative D call TRBD1 (5 bases). The sequencing input was CD4+ T cells from PBMCs. The clonotype originates from a human donor with multiple sclerosis. Here the CDR3 DNA reads TGTGCCTGGAGACACCGGGACGGCCATAATTCACCCCTCCACTTT. Amino acid sequence: CAWRHRDGHNSPLHF.